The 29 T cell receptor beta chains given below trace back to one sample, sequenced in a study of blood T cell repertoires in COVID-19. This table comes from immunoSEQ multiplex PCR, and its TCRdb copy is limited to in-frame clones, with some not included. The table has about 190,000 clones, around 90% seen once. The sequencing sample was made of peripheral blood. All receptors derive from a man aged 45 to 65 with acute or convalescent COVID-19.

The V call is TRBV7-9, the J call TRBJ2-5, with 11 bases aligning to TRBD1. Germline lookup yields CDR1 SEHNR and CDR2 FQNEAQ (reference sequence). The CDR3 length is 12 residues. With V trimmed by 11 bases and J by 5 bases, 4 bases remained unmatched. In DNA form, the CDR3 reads TGTGCCGGACAGGGGGCCCGGGAGACCCAGTACTTC. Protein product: CAGQGARETQYF.

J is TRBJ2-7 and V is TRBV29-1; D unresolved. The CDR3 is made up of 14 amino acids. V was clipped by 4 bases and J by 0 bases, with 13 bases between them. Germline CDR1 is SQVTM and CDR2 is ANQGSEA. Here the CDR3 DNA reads TGCAGCGTTGGGGTCGACTGGAGCTCCTACGAGCAGTACTTC. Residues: CSVGVDWSSYEQYF.

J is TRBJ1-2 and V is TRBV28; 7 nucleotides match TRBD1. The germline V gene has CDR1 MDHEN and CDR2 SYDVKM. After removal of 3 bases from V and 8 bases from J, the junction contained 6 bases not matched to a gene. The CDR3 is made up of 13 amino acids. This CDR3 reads CASSLGQRRGYTF. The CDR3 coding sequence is TGTGCCAGCAGTTTGGGACAGCGACGGGGCTACACCTTC.

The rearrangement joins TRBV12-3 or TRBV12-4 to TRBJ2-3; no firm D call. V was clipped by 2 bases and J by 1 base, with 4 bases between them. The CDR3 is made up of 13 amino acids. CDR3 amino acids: CASSLPGTDTQYF. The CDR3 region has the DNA TGTGCCAGCAGTTTACCCGGCACAGATACGCAGTATTTT.

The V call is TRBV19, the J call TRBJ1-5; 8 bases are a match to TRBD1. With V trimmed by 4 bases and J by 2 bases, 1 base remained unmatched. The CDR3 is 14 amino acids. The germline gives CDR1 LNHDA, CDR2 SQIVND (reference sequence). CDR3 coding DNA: TGTGCCAGTAGTACAGGGGGCGGCAATCAGCCCCAGCATTTT. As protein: CASSTGGGNQPQHF.

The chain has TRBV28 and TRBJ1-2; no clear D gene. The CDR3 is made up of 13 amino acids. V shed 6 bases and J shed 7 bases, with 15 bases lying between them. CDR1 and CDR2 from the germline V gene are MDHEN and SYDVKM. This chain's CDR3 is CASRSGLAFGYTF. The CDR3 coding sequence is TGTGCCAGCAGATCTGGACTCGCCTTTGGCTACACCTTC.

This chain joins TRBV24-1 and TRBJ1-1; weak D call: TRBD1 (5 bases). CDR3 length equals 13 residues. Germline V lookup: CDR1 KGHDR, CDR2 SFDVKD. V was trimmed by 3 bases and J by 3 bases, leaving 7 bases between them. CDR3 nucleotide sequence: TGTGCCACCAGTGATCGGGGGGACACTGAAGCTTTCTTT. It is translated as CATSDRGDTEAFF.

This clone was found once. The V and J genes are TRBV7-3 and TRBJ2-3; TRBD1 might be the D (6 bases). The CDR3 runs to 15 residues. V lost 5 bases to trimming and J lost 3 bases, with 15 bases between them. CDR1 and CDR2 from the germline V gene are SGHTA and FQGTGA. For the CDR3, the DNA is TGTGCCAGCAGCGTGACAGGTGCCTCGACAGATACGCAGTATTTT. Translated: CASSVTGASTDTQYF.

The CDR3, as DNA: TGCGCCAGCAGCCAAGGGGGTAGCGTCGGGACCCAGTACTTC. Translating it yields CASSQGGSVGTQYF. The chain couples TRBV4-1 to TRBJ2-5; a weak D match, TRBD2 (5 bases). The V end lost 1 base, the J end lost 7 bases, and 13 bases lay between the germline ends. The CDR3 loop spans 14 amino acids. CDR1 is MGHRA, CDR2 YSYEKL, per germline.

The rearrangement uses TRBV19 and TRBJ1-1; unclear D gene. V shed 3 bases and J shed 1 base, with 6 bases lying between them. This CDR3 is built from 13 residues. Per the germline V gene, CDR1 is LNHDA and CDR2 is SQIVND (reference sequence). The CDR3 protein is CASSIPQNTEAFF. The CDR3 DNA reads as TGTGCCAGTAGTATCCCCCAGAACACTGAAGCTTTCTTT.

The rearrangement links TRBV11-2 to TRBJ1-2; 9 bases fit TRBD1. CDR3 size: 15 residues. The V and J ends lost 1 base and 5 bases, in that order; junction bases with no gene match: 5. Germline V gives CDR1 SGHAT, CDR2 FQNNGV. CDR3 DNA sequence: TGTGCCAGCAGCTTAGTCCCGGGACAGGGTTATGGCTACACCTTC. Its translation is CASSLVPGQGYGYTF.

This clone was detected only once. DNA for the CDR3: TGTGCCAGCAGCTACCGGGACAGGGGACCCTACGAGCAGTACGTC. Translation gives CASSYRDRGPYEQYV. The chain carries TRBV5-6 and TRBJ2-7, with 10 bases lining up with TRBD1. The J segment lost 2 bases and the V segment lost 3 bases, leaving 5 bases of the junction unmatched. Germline V gene lookup returns CDR1 SGHDT and CDR2 YYEEEE. This CDR3 has 15 amino acids.

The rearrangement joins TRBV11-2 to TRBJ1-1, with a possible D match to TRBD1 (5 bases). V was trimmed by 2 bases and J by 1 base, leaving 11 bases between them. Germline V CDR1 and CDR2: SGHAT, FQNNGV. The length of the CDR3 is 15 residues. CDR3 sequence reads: CASSLTPGQNTEAFF. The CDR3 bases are TGTGCCAGCAGCTTAACGCCCGGACAGAACACTGAAGCTTTCTTT.

The DNA for the CDR3 is TGTGCCAGCTCAAACAGGGACGGTGGCTACACCTTC. Amino acids: CASSNRDGGYTF. J is TRBJ1-2 and V is TRBV27, with a weak D call TRBD1 (6 bases). The CDR3 is made up of 12 amino acids. Germline CDR1 reads MNHEY; CDR2 reads SMNVEV (reference sequence). The V end lost 8 bases, the J end lost 7 bases, and 14 bases lay between the germline ends.

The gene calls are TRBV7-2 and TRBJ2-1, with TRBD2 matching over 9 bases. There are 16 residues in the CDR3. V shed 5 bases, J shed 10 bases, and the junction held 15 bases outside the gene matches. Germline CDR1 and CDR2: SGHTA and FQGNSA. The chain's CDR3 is CASSLQAGGTWGEQFF. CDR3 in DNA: TGTGCCAGCAGCCTTCAAGCGGGAGGCACATGGGGGGAGCAGTTCTTC. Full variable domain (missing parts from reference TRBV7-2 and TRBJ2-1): GAGVSQSPSNKVTEKGKDVELRCDPISGHTALYWYRQSLGQGLEFLIYFQGNSAPDKSGLPSDRFSAERTGGSVSTLTIQRTQQEDSAVYLCASSLQAGGTWGEQFFGPGTRLTVL.

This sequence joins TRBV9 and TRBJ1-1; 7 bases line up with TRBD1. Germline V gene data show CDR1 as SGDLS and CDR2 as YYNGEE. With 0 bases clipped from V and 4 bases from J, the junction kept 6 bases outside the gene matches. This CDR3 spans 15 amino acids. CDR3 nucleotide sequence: TGTGCCAGCAGCGTAGCGGGGACAGTAGGCACTGAAGCTTTCTTT. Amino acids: CASSVAGTVGTEAFF. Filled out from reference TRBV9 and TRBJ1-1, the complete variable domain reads DSGVTQTPKHLITATGQRVTLRCSPRSGDLSVYWYQQSLDQGLQFLIQYYNGEERAKGNILERFSAQQFPDLHSELNLSSLELGDSALYFCASSVAGTVGTEAFFGQGTRLTVV.

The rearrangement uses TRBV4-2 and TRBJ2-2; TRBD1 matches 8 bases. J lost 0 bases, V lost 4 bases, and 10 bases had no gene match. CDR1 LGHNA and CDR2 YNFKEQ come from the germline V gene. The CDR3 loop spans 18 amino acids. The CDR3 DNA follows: TGTGCCAGCAGCCGCTACCAGCCGGGACAGGCGAACACCGGGGAGCTGTTTTTT. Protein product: CASSRYQPGQANTGELFF.

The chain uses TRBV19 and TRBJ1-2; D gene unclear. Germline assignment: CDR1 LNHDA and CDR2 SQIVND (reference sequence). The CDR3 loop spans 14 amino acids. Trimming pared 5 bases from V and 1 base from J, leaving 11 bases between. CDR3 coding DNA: TGTGCCAGTAGTCATGTACAGAGTAACTATGGCTACACCTTC. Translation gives CASSHVQSNYGYTF.

CDR3 sequence reads: CASSPGSNQPQHF. CDR3 bases: TGTGCCAGCAGTCCCGGTAGCAATCAGCCCCAGCATTTT. This chain uses TRBV28 with TRBJ1-5; D is undetermined. CDR1 is MDHEN and CDR2 is SYDVKM in the germline V gene. The V and J ends lost 5 bases and 0 bases respectively, with 5 bases between them. This CDR3 contains 13 residues. Combining the CDR3 with reference TRBV28 and TRBJ1-5 gives the whole variable domain DVKVTQSSRYLVKRTGEKVFLECVQDMDHENMFWYRQDPGLGLRLIYFSYDVKMKEKGDIPEGYSVSREKKERFSLILESASTNQTSMYLCASSPGSNQPQHFGDGTRLSIL.

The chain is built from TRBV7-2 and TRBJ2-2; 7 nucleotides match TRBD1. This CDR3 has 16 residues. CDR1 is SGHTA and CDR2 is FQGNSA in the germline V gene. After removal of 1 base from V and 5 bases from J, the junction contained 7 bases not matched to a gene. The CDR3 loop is CASSLGLQGVTGELFF. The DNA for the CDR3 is TGTGCCAGCAGCTTAGGCCTCCAGGGGGTAACCGGGGAGCTGTTTTTT.

CDR3 region: CASSLNPRGQLDYGYTF. The CDR3 coding sequence is TGTGCCAGCAGCTTAAACCCGAGGGGACAACTGGACTATGGCTACACCTTC. The chain joins TRBV7-3 to TRBJ1-2; D perhaps matches TRBD1 (6 bases). The CDR3 contains 17 residues. The V end was cut by 1 base, the J end by 3 bases, with 18 bases between. Germline CDR1 is SGHTA and CDR2 is FQGTGA.

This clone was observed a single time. The CDR3 is CASSPQGRGNQPQHF. DNA for the CDR3: TGTGCCAGCAGCCCGCAGGGTAGGGGAAATCAGCCCCAGCATTTT. The chain combines TRBV5-5 with TRBJ1-5, with a tentative D call TRBD1 (5 bases). CDR1 and CDR2 (germline): SGHKS, YYEKEE (reference sequence). The CDR3 length is 15 residues. The V gene lost 4 bases and the J gene lost 4 bases, with 15 bases spanning the gap.

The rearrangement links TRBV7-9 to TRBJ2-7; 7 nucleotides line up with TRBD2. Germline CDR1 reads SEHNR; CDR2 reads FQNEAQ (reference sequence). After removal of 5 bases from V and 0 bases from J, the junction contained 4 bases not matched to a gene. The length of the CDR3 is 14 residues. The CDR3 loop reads CASSHSGSSYEQYF. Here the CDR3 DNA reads TGTGCCAGCAGCCATAGCGGGTCCTCCTACGAGCAGTACTTC.

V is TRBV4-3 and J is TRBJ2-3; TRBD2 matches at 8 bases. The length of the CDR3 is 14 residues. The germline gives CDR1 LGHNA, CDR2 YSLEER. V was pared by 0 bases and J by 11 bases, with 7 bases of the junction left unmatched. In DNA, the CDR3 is TGCGCCAGCAGCCAAGATAGGATCAGCGGGGGGCAGTATTTT. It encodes CASSQDRISGGQYF.

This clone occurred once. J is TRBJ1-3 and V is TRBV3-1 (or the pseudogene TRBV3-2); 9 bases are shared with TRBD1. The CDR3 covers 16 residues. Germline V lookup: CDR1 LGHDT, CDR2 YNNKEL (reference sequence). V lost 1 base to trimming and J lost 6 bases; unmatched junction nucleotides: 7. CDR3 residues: CASSQGVGTGINTIYF. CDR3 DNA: TGTGCCAGCAGCCAAGGGGTCGGGACAGGGATAAACACCATATATTTT.

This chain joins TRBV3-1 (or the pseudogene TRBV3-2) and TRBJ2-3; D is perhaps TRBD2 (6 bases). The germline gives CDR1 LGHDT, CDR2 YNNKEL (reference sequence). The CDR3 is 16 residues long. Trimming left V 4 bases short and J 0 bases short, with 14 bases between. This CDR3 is CASSRQRLVSTDTQYF. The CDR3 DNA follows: TGTGCCAGCAGCCGACAAAGACTAGTGAGCACAGATACGCAGTATTTT.

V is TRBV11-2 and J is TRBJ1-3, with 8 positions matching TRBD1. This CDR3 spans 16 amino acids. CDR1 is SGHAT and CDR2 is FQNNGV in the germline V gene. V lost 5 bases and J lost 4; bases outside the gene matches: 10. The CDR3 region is CASSQLTGVGGNTIYF. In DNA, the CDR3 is TGTGCCAGCAGCCAGCTGACAGGGGTTGGGGGAAACACCATATATTTT.

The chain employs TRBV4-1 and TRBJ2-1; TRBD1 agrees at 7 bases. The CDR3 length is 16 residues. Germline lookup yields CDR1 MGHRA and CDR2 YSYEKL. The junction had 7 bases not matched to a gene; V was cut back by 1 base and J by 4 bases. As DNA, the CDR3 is TGCGCCAGCAGCCAAGGCCGGGACAGCCAGTACAATGAGCAGTTCTTC. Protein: CASSQGRDSQYNEQFF.

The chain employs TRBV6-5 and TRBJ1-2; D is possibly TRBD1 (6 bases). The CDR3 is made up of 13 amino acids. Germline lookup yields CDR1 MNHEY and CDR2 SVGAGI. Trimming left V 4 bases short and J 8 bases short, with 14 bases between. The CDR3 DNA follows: TGTGCCAGCAGTTTGTACAGGGTCCACGGCTACACCTTC. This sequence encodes CASSLYRVHGYTF.